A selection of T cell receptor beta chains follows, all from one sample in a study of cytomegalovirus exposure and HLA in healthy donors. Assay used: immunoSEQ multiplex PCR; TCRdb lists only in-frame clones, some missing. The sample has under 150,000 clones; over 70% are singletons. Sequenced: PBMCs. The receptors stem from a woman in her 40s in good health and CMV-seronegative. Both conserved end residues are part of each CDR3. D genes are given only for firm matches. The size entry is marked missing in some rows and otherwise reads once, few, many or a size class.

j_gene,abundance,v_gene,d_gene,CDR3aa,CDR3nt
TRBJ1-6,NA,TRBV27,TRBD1,CASSREQGTSYNSPLHF,TGTGCCAGCAGTCGGGAACAGGGGACCTCCTATAATTCACCCCTCCACTTT
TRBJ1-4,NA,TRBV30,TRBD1,CAWEGGTGNEKLFF,TGTGCCTGGGAGGGGGGGACAGGGAATGAAAAACTGTTTTTT
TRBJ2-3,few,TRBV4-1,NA,CASSQDDEGHYTDTQYF,TGCGCCAGCAGCCAAGATGACGAGGGCCACTACACAGATACGCAGTATTTT
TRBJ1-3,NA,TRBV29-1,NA,CSVQDRGNTIYF,TGCAGCGTGCAGGATAGGGGAAACACCATATATTTT
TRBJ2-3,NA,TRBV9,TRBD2,CASSAGGGSASTDTQYF,TGTGCCAGCAGCGCGGGAGGGGGGTCCGCTAGCACAGATACGCAGTATTTT
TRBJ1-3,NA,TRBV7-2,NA,CASSLVNSLSGNTIYF,TGTGCCAGCAGCTTAGTGAACAGCCTCTCTGGAAACACCATATATTTT
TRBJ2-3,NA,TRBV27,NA,CASSLEWTDRPDTQYF,TGTGCCAGCAGTTTAGAGTGGACAGATAGGCCAGATACGCAGTATTTT
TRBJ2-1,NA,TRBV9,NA,CASKQGGTPAVNEQFF,TGTGCCAGCAAACAAGGCGGGACCCCGGCGGTTAATGAGCAGTTCTTC
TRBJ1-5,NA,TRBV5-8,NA,CASSSDVGRRNQPQHF,TGTGCCAGCAGCTCCGACGTAGGGAGACGCAATCAGCCCCAGCATTTT
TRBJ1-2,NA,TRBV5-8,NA,CASSSGGGIGYGYTF,TGTGCCAGCAGCTCCGGGGGGGGCATAGGCTATGGCTACACCTTC
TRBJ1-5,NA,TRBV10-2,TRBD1,CASSEGQGAQPQHF,TGCGCCAGCAGTGAGGGACAGGGGGCTCAGCCCCAGCATTTT
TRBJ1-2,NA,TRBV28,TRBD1,CASSLDLTGLYGYTF,TGTGCCAGCAGTTTAGACTTGACAGGGCTCTATGGCTACACCTTC
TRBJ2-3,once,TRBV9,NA,CASSSGGSGLRPLFSTDTQYF,TGTGCCAGCAGCTCGGGCGGTTCGGGATTACGACCCTTATTTAGCACAGATACGCAGTATTTT
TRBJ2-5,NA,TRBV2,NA,CASQRRETQYF,TGTGCCAGCCAGCGAAGAGAGACCCAGTACTTC
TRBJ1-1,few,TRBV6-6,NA,CASNLRNTEAFF,TGTGCCAGCAATCTGAGGAACACTGAAGCTTTCTTT
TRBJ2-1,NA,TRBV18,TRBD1,CASSLDRGSRRDNEQFF,TGTGCCAGCTCACTTGACAGGGGTAGTAGAAGGGACAATGAGCAGTTCTTC
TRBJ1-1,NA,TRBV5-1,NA,CASSRGDISGGTEAFF,TGCGCCAGCAGCCGGGGGGACATCTCGGGGGGCACTGAAGCTTTCTTT
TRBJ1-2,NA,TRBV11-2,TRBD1,CASSPGTGYGYTF,TGTGCCAGCAGCCCCGGGACAGGCTATGGCTACACCTTC
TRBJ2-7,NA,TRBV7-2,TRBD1,CASSSGGGQGGSEQYF,TGTGCCAGCAGTTCAGGGGGGGGACAGGGTGGCTCCGAGCAGTACTTC
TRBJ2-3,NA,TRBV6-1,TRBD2,CASTQTSGGADTQYF,TGTGCCAGCACCCAGACTAGCGGGGGTGCAGATACGCAGTATTTT
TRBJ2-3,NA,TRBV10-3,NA,CAISESILGRTDTQYF,TGTGCCATCAGTGAGTCGATATTGGGGAGGACAGATACGCAGTATTTT
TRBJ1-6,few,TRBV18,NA,CASSPPPGVPSPLHF,TGTGCCAGCTCACCACCGCCGGGGGTTCCTTCACCCCTCCACTTT
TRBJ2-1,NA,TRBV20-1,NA,CSARANNEQFF,TGCAGTGCTAGAGCCAACAATGAGCAGTTCTTC
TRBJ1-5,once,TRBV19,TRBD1,CASTSRDRLSSNQPQHF,TGTGCCAGTACCTCTAGGGACAGGCTCTCTAGCAATCAGCCCCAGCATTTT
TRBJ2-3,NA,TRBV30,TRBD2,CAWKGRFRRTSRTDTQYF,TGTGCCTGGAAGGGGCGCTTTAGGAGGACTAGTCGCACAGATACGCAGTATTTT
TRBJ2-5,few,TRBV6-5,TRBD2,CASRGLAGGETQYF,TGTGCCAGCAGAGGACTAGCGGGTGGAGAGACCCAGTACTTC
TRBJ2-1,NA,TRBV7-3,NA,CASSLLGRNEQFF,TGTGCCAGCAGCTTACTAGGGAGAAATGAGCAGTTCTTC
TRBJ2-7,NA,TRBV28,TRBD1,CASSSSGQGGGF,TGTGCCAGCAGCTCGAGTGGACAGGGGGGAGGTTTC